This T cell receptor (beta chain) was found in a study of Ad26.COV2.S vaccination and SARS-CoV-2 variants. Treatment reported: about 20 received Ad26.COV2.S at low or high dose, single or two shots; 5 received placebo; per-sample allocation not given. Material that was analyzed had been drawn on day 63 after the first vaccine or placebo injection. In the vaccine, an Ad26 vector expressed the SARS-CoV-2 spike of the Wuhan strain. V was pared by 0 bases and J by 6 bases, with 3 bases of the junction left unmatched. Germline V gene sequence: CDR1 SGDLS, CDR2 YYNGEE. The CDR3 spans 15 residues. Study findings and constraints: Following vaccination, spike-specific CD8+ and CD4+ T cell responses reportedly exhibited substantial breadth.

Libraries were prepared by immunoSEQ multiplex PCR; TCRdb keeps only in-frame clonotypes and omits some of them. Among fewer than 500,000 clones listed, about 88% were seen once. As regards this clone: Its antigen is not known.

The sample here was peripheral blood, taken in a trial of Ad26.COV2.S vaccine versus placebo. V is TRBV9 and J is TRBJ2-2; 9 bases map to TRBD2. The clonotype was recovered from a person between 18 and 65 years old who received the Ad26.COV2.S COVID-19 vaccine or a placebo. The CDR3 loop is CASSVVAGVPGELFF. In DNA, the CDR3 is TGTGCCAGCAGCGTAGTAGCGGGGGTGCCCGGGGAGCTGTTTTTT.